This TCR beta chain was captured by sequencing in a study of blood T cell repertoires in COVID-19. About the research overall: Specimens from acute and convalescent COVID-19 originated in the United States, Italy and Spain. Sample material is recorded as cDNA or gDNA derived from T cells, B-cell-depleted T cells, or PBMCs.

Authors' methods: Cell counts per sample came from amplifying reference gene primers. This table comes from immunoSEQ multiplex PCR, and its TCRdb copy is limited to in-frame clones, with some not included. From that table come the V and J calls and clone size; the DNA was used to work out D and trimming. The table records a few hundred thousand clones, 75% to 90% of them present only once. Germline V lookup: CDR1 LNHNV, CDR2 YYDKDF (reference sequence). V lost 3 bases to trimming and J lost 4 bases, with 21 bases between them. The length of the CDR3 is 17 residues. This clone was seen more than once but under ten times.

This chain connects TRBV15 to TRBJ1-2; TRBD1 is a possible D gene (5 bases). The sample consisted of peripheral blood. This receptor was obtained from a woman between 18 and 30 years old with acute or convalescent COVID-19. CDR3 DNA: TGTGCCACCAGCAGGGAGAGGAGGGGCCGAGTGGGCTATGGCTACACCTTC. This gives the protein CATSRERRGRVGYGYTF.